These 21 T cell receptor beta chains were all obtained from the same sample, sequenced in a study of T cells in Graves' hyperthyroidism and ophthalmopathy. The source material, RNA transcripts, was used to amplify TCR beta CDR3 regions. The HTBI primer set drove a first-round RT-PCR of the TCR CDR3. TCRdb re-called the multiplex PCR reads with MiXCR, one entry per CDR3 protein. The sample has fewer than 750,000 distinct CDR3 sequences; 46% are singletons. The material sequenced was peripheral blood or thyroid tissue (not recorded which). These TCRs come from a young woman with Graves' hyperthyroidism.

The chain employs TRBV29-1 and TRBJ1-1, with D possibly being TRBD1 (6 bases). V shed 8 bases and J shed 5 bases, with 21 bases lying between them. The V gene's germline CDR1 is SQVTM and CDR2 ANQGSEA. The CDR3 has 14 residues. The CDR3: CSQLFTGRRTEAFF. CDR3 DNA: TGCAGCCAATTATTTACAGGGAGAAGAACTGAAGCTTTCTTT.

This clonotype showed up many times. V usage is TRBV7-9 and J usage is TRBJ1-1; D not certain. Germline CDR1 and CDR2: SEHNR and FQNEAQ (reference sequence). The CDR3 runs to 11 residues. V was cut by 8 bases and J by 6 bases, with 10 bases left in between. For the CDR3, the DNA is TGTGCCAGCCACGGTACCGCTGAAGCTTTCTTT. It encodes CASHGTAEAFF.

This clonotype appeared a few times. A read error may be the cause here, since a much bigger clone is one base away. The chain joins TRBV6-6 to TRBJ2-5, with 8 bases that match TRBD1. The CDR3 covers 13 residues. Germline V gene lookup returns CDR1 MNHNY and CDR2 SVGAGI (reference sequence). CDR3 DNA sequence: TGTGCCAGCACTTACACCGGGACAGGGACCCAGTACTTC. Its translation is CASTYTGTGTQYF.

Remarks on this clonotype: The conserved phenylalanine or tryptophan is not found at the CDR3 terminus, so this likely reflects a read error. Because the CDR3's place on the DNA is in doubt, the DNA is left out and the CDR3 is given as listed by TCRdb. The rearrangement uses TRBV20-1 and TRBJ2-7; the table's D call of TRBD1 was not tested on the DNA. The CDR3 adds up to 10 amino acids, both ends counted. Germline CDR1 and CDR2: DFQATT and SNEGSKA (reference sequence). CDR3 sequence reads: CSARARDGIL.

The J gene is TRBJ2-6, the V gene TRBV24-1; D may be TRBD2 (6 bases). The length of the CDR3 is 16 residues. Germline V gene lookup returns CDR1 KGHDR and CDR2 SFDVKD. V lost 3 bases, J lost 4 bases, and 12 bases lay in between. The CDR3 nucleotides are TGTGCCACCAGTGATACCCTTACTAGCGGGGCCAACGTCCTGACTTTC. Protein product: CATSDTLTSGANVLTF.

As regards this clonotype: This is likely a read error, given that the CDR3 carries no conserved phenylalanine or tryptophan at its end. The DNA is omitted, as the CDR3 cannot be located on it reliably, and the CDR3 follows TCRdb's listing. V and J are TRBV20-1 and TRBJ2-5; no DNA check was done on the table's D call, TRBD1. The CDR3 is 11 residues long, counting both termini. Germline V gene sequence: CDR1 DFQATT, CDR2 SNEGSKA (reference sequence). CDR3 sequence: CSARDRGDPYY.

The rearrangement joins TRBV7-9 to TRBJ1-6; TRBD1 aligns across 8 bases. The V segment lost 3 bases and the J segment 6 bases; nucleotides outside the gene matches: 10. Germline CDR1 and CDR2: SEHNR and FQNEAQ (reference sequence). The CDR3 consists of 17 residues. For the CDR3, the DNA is TGTGCCAGCAGCTTTTCCCCAGGACAGGGTGGTAATTCACCCCTCCACTTT. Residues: CASSFSPGQGGNSPLHF.

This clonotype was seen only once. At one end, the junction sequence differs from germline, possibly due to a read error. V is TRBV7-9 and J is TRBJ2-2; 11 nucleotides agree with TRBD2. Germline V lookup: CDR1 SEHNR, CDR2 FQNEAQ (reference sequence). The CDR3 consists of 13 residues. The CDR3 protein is CASSPSTSGEPFF. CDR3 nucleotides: TGTGCCAGCAGCCCCTCGACTAGCGGGGAGCCGTTTTTT.

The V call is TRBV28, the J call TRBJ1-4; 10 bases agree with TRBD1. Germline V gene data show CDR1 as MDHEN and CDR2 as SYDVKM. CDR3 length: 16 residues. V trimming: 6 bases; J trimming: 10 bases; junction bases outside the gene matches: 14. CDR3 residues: CASSFPSTGTGVKLFF. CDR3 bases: TGTGCCAGCAGCTTTCCTTCAACCGGGACAGGGGTAAAACTGTTTTTT.

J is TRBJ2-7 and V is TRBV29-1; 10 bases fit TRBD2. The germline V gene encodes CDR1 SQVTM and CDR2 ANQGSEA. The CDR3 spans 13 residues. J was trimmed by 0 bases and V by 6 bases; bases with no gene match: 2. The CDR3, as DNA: TGCAGCGTCGGGACTAGCGCCTCCTACGAGCAGTACTTC. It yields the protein CSVGTSASYEQYF.

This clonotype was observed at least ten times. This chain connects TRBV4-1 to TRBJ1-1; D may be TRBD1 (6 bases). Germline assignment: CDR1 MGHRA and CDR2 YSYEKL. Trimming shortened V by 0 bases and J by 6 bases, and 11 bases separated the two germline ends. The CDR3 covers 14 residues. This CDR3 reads CASSQENRVPEAFF. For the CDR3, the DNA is TGCGCCAGCAGCCAAGAAAACAGGGTGCCTGAAGCTTTCTTT.

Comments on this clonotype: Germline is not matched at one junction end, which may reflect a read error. The CDR3 spells CASSAGTSESTGGLFF. In DNA form, the CDR3 reads TGTGCCAGCAGCGCAGGGACTAGCGAATCCACCGGGGGGCTGTTTTTT. The chain has TRBV9 and TRBJ2-2; 10 bases map to TRBD2. The CDR3 extends over 16 amino acids. Germline V gene lookup returns CDR1 SGDLS and CDR2 YYNGEE.

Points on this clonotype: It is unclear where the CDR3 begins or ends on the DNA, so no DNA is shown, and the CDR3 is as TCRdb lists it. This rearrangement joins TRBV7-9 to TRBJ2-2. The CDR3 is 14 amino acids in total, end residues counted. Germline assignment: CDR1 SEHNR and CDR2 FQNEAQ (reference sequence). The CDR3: CASSLVVWAGSCFF.

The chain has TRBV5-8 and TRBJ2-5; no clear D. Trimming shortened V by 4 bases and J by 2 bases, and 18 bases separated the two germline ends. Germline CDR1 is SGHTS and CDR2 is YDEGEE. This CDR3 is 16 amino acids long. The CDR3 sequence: CASSPDRPDLQETQYF. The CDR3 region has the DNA TGTGCCAGCAGCCCCGACCGACCCGACTTACAAGAGACCCAGTACTTC.

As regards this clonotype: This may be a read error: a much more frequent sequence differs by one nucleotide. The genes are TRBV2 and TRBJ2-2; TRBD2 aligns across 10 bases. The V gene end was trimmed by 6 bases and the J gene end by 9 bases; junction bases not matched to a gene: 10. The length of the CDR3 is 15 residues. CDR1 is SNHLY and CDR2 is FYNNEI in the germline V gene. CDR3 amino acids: CASSLASGRARELFF. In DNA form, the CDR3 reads TGTGCCAGCAGCTTAGCCAGCGGGAGGGCCCGGGAGCTGTTTTTT.

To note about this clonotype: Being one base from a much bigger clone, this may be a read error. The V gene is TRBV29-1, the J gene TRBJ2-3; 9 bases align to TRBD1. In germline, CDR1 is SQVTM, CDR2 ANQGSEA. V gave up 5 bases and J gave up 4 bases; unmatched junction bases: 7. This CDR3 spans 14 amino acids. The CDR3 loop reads CSVRGQGRADTQYF. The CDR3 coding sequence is TGCAGCGTTCGGGGACAGGGTCGAGCAGATACGCAGTATTTT.

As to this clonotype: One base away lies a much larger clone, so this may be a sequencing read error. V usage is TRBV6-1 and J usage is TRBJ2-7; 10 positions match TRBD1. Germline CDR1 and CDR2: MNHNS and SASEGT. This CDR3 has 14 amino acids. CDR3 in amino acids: CAGSRRQGANEQYF. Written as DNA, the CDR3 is TGTGCCGGCAGTCGGAGACAGGGGGCAAACGAGCAGTACTTC.

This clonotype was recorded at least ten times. The CDR3 coding sequence is TGTGCCAGCAGTACAGGGTACACTGAAGCTTTCTTT. Translated: CASSTGYTEAFF. The gene calls are TRBV6-6 and TRBJ1-1; TRBD1 is a possible D gene (6 bases). The V gene's germline CDR1 is MNHNY and CDR2 SVGAGI (reference sequence). This CDR3 has 12 residues. Deletions cut 5 bases from V and 3 bases from J, with 7 bases between.

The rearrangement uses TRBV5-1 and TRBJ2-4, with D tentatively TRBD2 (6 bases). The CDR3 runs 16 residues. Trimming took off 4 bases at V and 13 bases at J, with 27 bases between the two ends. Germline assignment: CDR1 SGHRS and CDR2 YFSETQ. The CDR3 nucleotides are TGCGCCAGCAGCGTGGCGAATCTAGCGAGAGTAGGGGAGCAGTACTTC. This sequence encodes CASSVANLARVGEQYF. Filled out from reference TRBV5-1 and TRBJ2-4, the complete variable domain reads KAGVTQTPRYLIKTRGQQVTLSCSPISGHRSVSWYQQTPGQGLQFLFEYFSETQRNKGNFPGRFSGRQFSNSRSEMNVSTLELGDSALYLCASSVANLARVGEQYFGAGTRLSVL.

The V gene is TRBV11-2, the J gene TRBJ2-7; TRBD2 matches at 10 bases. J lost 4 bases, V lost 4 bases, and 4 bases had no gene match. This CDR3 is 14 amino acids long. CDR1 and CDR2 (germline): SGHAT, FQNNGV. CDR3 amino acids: CASSSQGLAYEQYF. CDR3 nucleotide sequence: TGTGCCAGCAGCTCCCAGGGACTAGCGTACGAGCAGTACTTC.

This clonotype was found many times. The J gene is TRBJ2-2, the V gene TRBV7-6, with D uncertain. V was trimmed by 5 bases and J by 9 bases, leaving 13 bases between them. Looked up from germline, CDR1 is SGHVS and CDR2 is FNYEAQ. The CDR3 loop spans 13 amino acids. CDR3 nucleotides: TGTGCCAGCAGCCTAGAAACCAACCGGGAGCTGTTTTTT. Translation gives CASSLETNRELFF.